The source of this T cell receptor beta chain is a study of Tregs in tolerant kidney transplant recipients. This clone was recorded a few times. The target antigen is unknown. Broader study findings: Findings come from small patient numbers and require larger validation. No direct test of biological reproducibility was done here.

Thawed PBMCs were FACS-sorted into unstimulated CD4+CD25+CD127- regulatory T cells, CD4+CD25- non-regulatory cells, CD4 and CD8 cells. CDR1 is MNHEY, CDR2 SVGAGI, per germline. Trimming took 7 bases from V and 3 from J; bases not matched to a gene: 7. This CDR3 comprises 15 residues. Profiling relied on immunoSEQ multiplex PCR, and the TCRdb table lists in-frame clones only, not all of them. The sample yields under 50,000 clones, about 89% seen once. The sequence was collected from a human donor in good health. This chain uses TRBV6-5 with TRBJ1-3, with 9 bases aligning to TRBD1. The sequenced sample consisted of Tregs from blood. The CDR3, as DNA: TGTGCCAGCATCAACACAGGGGGCTTTGGAAACACCATATATTTT. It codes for CASINTGGFGNTIYF.